This T cell receptor (beta chain) derives from a study of control samples from healthy donors and cancer patients (dated by TCRdb to between 2020 and 2021). From cysteine to phenylalanine, the CDR3 is 14 amino acids long. Only the CDR3 region is kept as DNA, spanning 42 bases read in frame from base 1. At the junction V is shortened by 3 bases and J by 7 bases, with 13 bases in between. For CDR1 and CDR2, the germline V gene (reference sequence) lists SEHNR and FQNEAQ. This clone was recorded a few times. Its antigen specificity is not known. The input lacks base qualities; no much larger clone sits a single base away. The library was obtained by the immunoSEQ multiplex PCR assay. TCRdb carries this immuneACCESS record with in-frame sequences only. Its versions omit some clonotypes, under half of them owing to an unresolved V gene in the studies checked, with the rest unexplained. In all, the sample holds 55,000 to 65,000 clones, and over 75% of those were seen once. The ten largest clones add up to more than 9.5% of the sample.

This TCR derives from a woman aged 55-70 years with lung cancer. Sequencing was carried out using PBMCs. The chain is encoded by TRBV7-9 joined to TRBJ2-4; TRBD2 is a weak D gene call, 5 bases matching. The CDR3 region has the sequence CASSFGTGNNIQYF. At the DNA level, the sequence is TGTGCCAGCAGCTTTGGTACGGGAAATAACATTCAGTACTTC.